The source of this T cell receptor beta chain is a study of glioma-infiltrating T cells. Study-wide results and caveats: Very few CDR3 sequences were shared between tissue and blood. Tissue-blood divergence was below expectation in non-neoplastic patients, above in gliomas.

For this clonotype: Its cognate antigen is unknown.

TCR alpha and beta CDR3 regions were amplified from RNA using iRepertoire nested multiplex PCR. Tissue mRNA or PBMC total RNA, roughly 85-450 ng, went into one-step reverse transcription and amplification. TCRdb re-called the multiplex PCR reads with MiXCR, one entry per CDR3 protein. The repertoire holds 84,000 or so distinct CDR3 sequences, with roughly 23% as singletons. Germline V gene data show CDR1 as SGHVS and CDR2 as FNYEAQ. The trim removed 5 bases at V and 1 base at J, leaving 12 bases unmatched. The CDR3 length is 17 residues. The V call is TRBV7-6, the J call TRBJ1-1, with 8 bases that match TRBD1. Specimen: glioma tissue, nonneoplastic brain tissue, or PBMCs (not recorded which). The sequence came from a human donor with low-grade glioma or glioblastoma, undergoing nonglioma brain surgery, or in good health (not recorded which). The CDR3 region is CASSPRQGAAANTEAFF. The CDR3 DNA sequence: TGTGCCAGCAGCCCTCGGCAGGGGGCCGCTGCGAACACTGAAGCTTTCTTT. The full variable domain, its missing parts supplied by reference TRBV7-6 and TRBJ1-1, is GAGVSQSPRYKVTKRGQDVALRCDPISGHVSLYWYRQALGQGPEFLTYFNYEAQQDKSGLPNDRFSAERPEGSISTLTIQRTEQRDSAMYRCASSPRQGAAANTEAFFGQGTRLTVV.